This T cell receptor (beta chain) was captured by sequencing in a study of T cell changes during pregnancy in multiple sclerosis. Trimming left V 4 bases short and J 5 bases short, with 8 bases between. This CDR3 region has 12 residues. Per germline, CDR1 SGHAT and CDR2 FQNNGV. Generated by immunoSEQ multiplex PCR, the TCRdb table keeps only in-frame clones and is missing some. This sample has about 130,000 clones, with approximately 96% found just once. This clone was counted a single time. The TCR originated in a female donor with multiple sclerosis, enrolled in a pregnancy study. Sequenced here: peripheral blood, sampled after pregnancy. The chain links TRBV11-2 to TRBJ1-2; a possible D gene is TRBD1 (6 bases). The CDR3 nucleotides are TGTGCCAGCAGCTCACAGGGTTATGGCTACACCTTC. Translating gives CASSSQGYGYTF.